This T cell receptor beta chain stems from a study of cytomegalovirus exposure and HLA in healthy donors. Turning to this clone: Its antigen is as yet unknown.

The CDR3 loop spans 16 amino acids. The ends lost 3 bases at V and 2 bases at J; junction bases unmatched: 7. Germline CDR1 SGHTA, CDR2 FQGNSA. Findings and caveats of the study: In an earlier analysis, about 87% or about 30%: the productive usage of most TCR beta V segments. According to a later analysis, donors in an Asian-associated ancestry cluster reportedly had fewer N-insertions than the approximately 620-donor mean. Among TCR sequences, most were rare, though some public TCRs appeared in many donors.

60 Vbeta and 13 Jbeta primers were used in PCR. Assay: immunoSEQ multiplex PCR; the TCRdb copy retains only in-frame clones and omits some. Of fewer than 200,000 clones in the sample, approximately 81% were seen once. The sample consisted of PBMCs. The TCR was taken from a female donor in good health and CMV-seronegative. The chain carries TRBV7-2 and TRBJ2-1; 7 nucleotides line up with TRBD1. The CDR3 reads CASSLPRDRPYNEQFF. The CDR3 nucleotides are TGTGCCAGCAGCTTGCCCCGGGACAGACCCTACAATGAGCAGTTCTTC. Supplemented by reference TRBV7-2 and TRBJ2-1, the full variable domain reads GAGVSQSPSNKVTEKGKDVELRCDPISGHTALYWYRQSLGQGLEFLIYFQGNSAPDKSGLPSDRFSAERTGGSVSTLTIQRTQQEDSAVYLCASSLPRDRPYNEQFFGPGTRLTVL.